This TCR beta chain was obtained from a study of blood T cell repertoires in COVID-19. Study summary: The United States, Italy and Spain supplied acute and convalescent COVID-19 samples. The analysed material was cDNA or gDNA that came from T cells, B-cell-depleted T cells, or PBMCs.

The table lists this clone with a few counts. Trimming took 4 bases from V and 2 from J, leaving 13 bases between them. Germline values: CDR1 SGHRS, CDR2 YFSETQ. This CDR3 has 14 amino acids. Source study methods: Reference gene primer amplification gave estimated nucleated cell counts. Assay used: immunoSEQ multiplex PCR; TCRdb lists only in-frame clones, some missing. Clone size and the V and J calls come from that table; the DNA yielded D and trimming. The sample shows 25,000 to 35,000 clones, approximately 80% of them seen only once. Specimen: peripheral blood. V gene TRBV5-1 combines with J gene TRBJ2-7; TRBD1 might be the D (8 bases). This clonotype was obtained from a man aged 65 to 79 with active COVID-19. In DNA, the CDR3 is TGCGCCAGCAGCACCACAGGGGGGGCCTACGAGCAGTACTTC. Its translation: CASSTTGGAYEQYF.